This T cell receptor (beta chain) was sequenced in a study of blood T cell repertoires in COVID-19 (dated by TCRdb to about 2020). About the study as a whole: Samples covering the acute and convalescent phases of COVID-19 were provided by collaborators in the United States, Italy and Spain. The material from the prospective study consisted of cDNA or gDNA derived from T cells, B-cell-depleted T cells, or PBMCs. Nearly every sample came with metadata listing a de-identified subject ID, COVID-19 status, age in years and sex. The dataset comprised deeply sampled blood TCRbeta repertoires from subjects exposed to, actively infected with, or recovered from COVID-19. A freely available public database, intended as a resource for researchers studying the immune response to SARS-CoV-2, is where the repertoires were released. Samples were obtained from the ongoing ImmuneRACE study (first 160 participants) and from 1,254 subjects provided by 6 global collaborators. Where HLA class I and class II types were available, the types were taken from metadata supplied by the sample provider, not from assay-based typing.

V is clipped by 4 bases and J by 2 bases, and the sequence between their germline boundaries is 12 bases long. The CDR3 runs 15 amino acids, cysteine and phenylalanine included. This entry keeps only the CDR3 DNA: 45 bases, framed from base 1. CDR1 and CDR2, per the germline V gene, are KGHDR and SFDVKD. Broad study findings and their caveats: How much clinical and demographic metadata was included differed by source and by participant, and the metadata was provided uncurated.

In the prospective study, participants were roughly 18 to 95 years old, resided in about two dozen geographic areas of the United States, and were enrolled through a virtual design. Cohort assignment in the prospective study relied on participant-reported clinical history from a screening survey and a study questionnaire. Recovered participants in ImmuneRACE Cohort 3 were defined as having two consecutive negative NP/OP PCR tests, clearance from a healthcare professional, or resolution of symptoms. Each participant in the prospective study had whole blood, serum and a nasopharyngeal or oropharyngeal swab collected by mobile phlebotomists. Over an approximately two-month period, participants in the prospective study had the option of providing additional blood draws and questionnaires. Prospective study blood samples were shipped either frozen or at room temperature before DNA extraction. TCRbeta CDR3 regions were amplified from genomic DNA by means of the immunoSEQ Assay, a bias-controlled multiplex PCR. Turning to the authors' computational methods: The number of nucleated cells in each sample was estimated by amplification of reference gene primers within the assay. To quantify the absolute abundance of each unique TCRbeta CDR3 rearrangement, sequence reads were collapsed and filtered. Productive Simpson clonality was computed per sample as the square root of Simpson's diversity index over productive rearrangements. This immuneACCESS table, as held by TCRdb, lists in-frame sequences with V and J called but not all clones. Of the missing ones, under half trace to an unresolved V gene in checked studies; the others have no known cause. That table furnishes V, J and clone size, whereas the DNA furnished D and trimming. Recorded for this sample are 250,000 to 300,000 clones; around 88% of them occurred a single time. The ten largest account for under 9.5% of the sample.

Concerning this clone itself: Its antigen target is currently unknown. There are no base qualities to consult, and no much larger clone falls within one base.

This receptor was taken from a man aged 40-50 years who had recovered from COVID-19. Sequencing input: PBMCs or T cells enriched from blood (not recorded which). Recombination linked TRBV24-1 to TRBJ2-3; TRBD2 is perhaps the D gene, given 5 matching bases. The sequenced DNA: TGTGCCACCAGTGACGGGGTGGCCCCCACAGATACGCAGTATTTT. This is translated as CATSDGVAPTDTQYF.